One sample yielded the 10 T cell receptor beta chains listed below, sequenced in a study of vaccination and CD4 T cells after COVID-19. The Oncomine TCR Beta short-read assay was applied to DNA of cultured CD4+ T cells. Using its own MiXCR run on the PCR reads, TCRdb lists one record per CDR3 protein. The sample holds 9,000 to 15,000 distinct CDR3 sequences, around 50% seen once. Antigens for these TCRs are unknown. As to treatment: approximately nine-day PBMC culture with coronavirus spike peptide pools or control peptides (ViraFEST assay). The sample consisted of CD4+ T cells from blood, cultured in vitro. The origin of the receptors is a human donor who had recovered from COVID-19.

This clonotype has just a few counts. The chain joins TRBV30 to TRBJ2-5, with D unresolved. Germline assignment: CDR1 GTSNPN and CDR2 SVGIG (reference sequence). The CDR3 length is 13 residues. Trimming removed 0 bases at V and 1 base at J, with 6 bases between. The CDR3 reads CAWSVTLQETQYF. As DNA, the CDR3 is TGTGCCTGGAGTGTTACACTCCAAGAGACCCAGTACTTC.

This chain's CDR3 is CASSQDTEAFF. The CDR3 nucleotides are TGTGCCAGCAGCCAGGACACTGAAGCTTTCTTT. V and J are TRBV28 and TRBJ1-1; D is ambiguous. CDR1 and CDR2 from the germline V gene are MDHEN and SYDVKM. V lost 6 bases, J lost 3 bases, and 5 bases lay in between. The CDR3 contains 11 residues.

The table lists this clonotype with a count of one. CDR3 DNA: TGTGCCAGCAGCAGGGACAGAAGCTCCTACGAGCAGTACTTC. Encoded protein: CASSRDRSSYEQYF. The chain recombines TRBV27 with TRBJ2-7; TRBD1 aligns across 7 bases. CDR1 and CDR2 from the germline V gene are MNHEY and SMNVEV (reference sequence). There are 14 residues in the CDR3. V lost 6 bases to trimming and J lost 0 bases; unmatched junction nucleotides: 5.

The chain uses TRBV20-1 and TRBJ1-4; D may be TRBD1 (6 bases). V was pared by 5 bases and J by 7 bases, with 11 bases between. Germline V gene data show CDR1 as DFQATT and CDR2 as SNEGSKA (reference sequence). This CDR3 spans 12 amino acids. Written as DNA, the CDR3 is TGCAGTGCTTGGGACACCTCTGAAAAACTGTTTTTT. It codes for CSAWDTSEKLFF.

The V call is TRBV5-1, the J call TRBJ1-3, with 7 bases identical to TRBD1. The CDR3 sequence is 16 residues long. Per the germline V gene, CDR1 is SGHRS and CDR2 is YFSETQ. J gave up 4 bases and V 4 bases, and 11 bases lay outside the gene matches. CDR3 region: CASSAGDSARGNTIYF. CDR3 DNA: TGCGCCAGCAGCGCGGGGGACAGCGCAAGAGGAAACACCATATATTTT.

The V gene is TRBV11-2, the J gene TRBJ2-7; maybe TRBD2 (5 bases). V lost 0 bases to trimming and J lost 0 bases, with 9 bases between them. The CDR3 extends over 15 amino acids. CDR1 is SGHAT, CDR2 FQNNGV, per germline. The CDR3 DNA is TGTGCCAGCAGCTTAGATACGGGGAGCTCCTACGAGCAGTACTTC. Amino acids: CASSLDTGSSYEQYF. The complete variable domain, with remaining parts taken from reference TRBV11-2 and TRBJ2-7, reads EAGVAQSPRYKIIEKRQSVAFWCNPISGHATLYWYQQILGQGPKLLIQFQNNGVVDDSQLPKDRFSAERLKGVDSTLKIQPAKLEDSAVYLCASSLDTGSSYEQYFGPGTRLTVT.

This chain uses TRBV20-1 with TRBJ1-5; possible D gene TRBD1, 6 bases. This CDR3 has 13 residues. V dropped 5 bases and J dropped 8 bases, with 16 bases sitting between them. The germline CDR1 and CDR2 sequences are DFQATT and SNEGSKA (reference sequence). The CDR3 region has the DNA TGCAGTGCTGGACGTGGGGGCCGTGAGCCCCAGCATTTT. This translates into CSAGRGGREPQHF.

The chain has TRBV7-8 and TRBJ2-5; a possible D gene is TRBD1 (6 bases). Germline CDR1 SGHVS, CDR2 FQNEAQ. The CDR3 has 22 residues. The V gene lost 1 base and the J gene lost 7 bases, with 37 bases spanning the gap. The CDR3 DNA reads as TGTGCCAGCAGCTTAGATTTTCTTACAGGGCCAAACCAAATAAGAGCCAAACGGACCCAGTACTTC. Translated, it gives CASSLDFLTGPNQIRAKRTQYF.

This clonotype was recorded a few times. V usage is TRBV30 and J usage is TRBJ1-1; TRBD1 matches at 7 bases. Germline V gene sequence: CDR1 GTSNPN, CDR2 SVGIG (reference sequence). With V trimmed by 5 bases and J by 1 base, 1 base remained unmatched. The CDR3 sequence is 12 residues long. The CDR3 here is CAWRTGNTEAFF. CDR3 sequence (DNA): TGTGCCTGGCGGACAGGGAACACTGAAGCTTTCTTT.

J is TRBJ2-7 and V is TRBV20-1; tentatively, D is TRBD2 (7 bases). From germline, CDR1 is DFQATT and CDR2 SNEGSKA (reference sequence). The CDR3 is 15 amino acids. Trimming cost V 6 bases and J 0 bases, with 18 bases left between them. The CDR3 DNA reads TGCAGTGCCGACACTGGAGGGGGGGTCTCCTACGAGCAGTACTTC. It encodes CSADTGGGVSYEQYF.